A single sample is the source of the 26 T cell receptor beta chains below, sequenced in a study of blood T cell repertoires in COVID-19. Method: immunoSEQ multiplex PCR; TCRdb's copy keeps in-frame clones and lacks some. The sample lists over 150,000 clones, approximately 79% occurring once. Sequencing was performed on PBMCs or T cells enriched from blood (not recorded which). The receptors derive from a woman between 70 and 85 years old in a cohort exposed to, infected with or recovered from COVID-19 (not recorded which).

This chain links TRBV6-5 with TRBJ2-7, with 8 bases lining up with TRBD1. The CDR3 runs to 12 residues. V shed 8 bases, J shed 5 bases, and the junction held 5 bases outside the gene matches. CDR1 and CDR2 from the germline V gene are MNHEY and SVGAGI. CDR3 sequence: CASETGVHEQYF. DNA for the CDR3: TGTGCCAGCGAGACAGGGGTCCACGAGCAGTACTTC.

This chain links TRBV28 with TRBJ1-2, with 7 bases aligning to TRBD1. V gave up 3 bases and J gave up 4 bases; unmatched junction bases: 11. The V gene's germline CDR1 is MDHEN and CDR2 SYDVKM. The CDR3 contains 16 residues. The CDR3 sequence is CASSLGAGTEIYGYTF. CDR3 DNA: TGTGCCAGCAGTTTGGGAGCCGGGACAGAAATCTATGGCTACACCTTC.

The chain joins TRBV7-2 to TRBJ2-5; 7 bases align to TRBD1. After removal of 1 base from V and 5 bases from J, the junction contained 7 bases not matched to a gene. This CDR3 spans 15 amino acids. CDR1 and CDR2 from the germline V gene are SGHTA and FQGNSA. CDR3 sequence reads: CASSLVRGRGETQYF. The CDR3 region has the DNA TGTGCCAGCAGCTTAGTAAGAGGCAGGGGGGAGACCCAGTACTTC. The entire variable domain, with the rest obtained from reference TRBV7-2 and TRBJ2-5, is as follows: GAGVSQSPSNKVTEKGKDVELRCDPISGHTALYWYRQSLGQGLEFLIYFQGNSAPDKSGLPSDRFSAERTGGSVSTLTIQRTQQEDSAVYLCASSLVRGRGETQYFGPGTRLLVL.

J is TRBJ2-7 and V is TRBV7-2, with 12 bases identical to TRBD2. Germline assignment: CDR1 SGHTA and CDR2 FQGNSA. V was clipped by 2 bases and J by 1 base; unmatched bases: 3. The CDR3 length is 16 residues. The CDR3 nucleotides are TGTGCCAGCAGCTTAACTAGCGGGAGGTCGTCCTACGAGCAGTACTTC. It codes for CASSLTSGRSSYEQYF.

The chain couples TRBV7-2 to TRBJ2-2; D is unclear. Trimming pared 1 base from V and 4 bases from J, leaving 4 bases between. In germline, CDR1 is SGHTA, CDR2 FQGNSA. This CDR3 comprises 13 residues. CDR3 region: CASSLVSTGELFF. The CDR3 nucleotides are TGTGCCAGCAGCTTAGTCTCCACCGGGGAGCTGTTTTTT.

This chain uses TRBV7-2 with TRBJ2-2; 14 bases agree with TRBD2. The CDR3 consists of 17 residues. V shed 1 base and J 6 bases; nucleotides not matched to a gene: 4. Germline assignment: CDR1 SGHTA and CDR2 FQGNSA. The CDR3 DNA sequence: TGTGCCAGCAGCTTAGGGGGACTAGCGGGAGACCCCGGGGAGCTGTTTTTT. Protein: CASSLGGLAGDPGELFF.

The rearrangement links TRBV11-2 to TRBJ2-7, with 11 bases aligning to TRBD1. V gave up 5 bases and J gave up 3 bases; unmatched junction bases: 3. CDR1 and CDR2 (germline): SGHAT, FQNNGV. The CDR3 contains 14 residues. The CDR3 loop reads CASSGGTGGYEQYF. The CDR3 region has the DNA TGTGCCAGCAGCGGGGGGACAGGGGGCTACGAGCAGTACTTC.

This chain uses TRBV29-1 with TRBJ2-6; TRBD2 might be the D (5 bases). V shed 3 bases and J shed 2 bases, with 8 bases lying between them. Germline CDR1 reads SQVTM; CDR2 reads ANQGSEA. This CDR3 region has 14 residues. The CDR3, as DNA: TGCAGCGTTGATCGGGGAGCTGGGGCCAACGTCCTGACTTTC. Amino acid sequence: CSVDRGAGANVLTF.

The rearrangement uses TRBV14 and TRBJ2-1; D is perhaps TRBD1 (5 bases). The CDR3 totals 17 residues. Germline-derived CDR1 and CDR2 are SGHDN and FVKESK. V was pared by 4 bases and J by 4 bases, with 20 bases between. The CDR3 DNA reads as TGTGCCAGCAGCCGCGTGCAGGGTAGTCGAATATACAATGAGCAGTTCTTC. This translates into CASSRVQGSRIYNEQFF.

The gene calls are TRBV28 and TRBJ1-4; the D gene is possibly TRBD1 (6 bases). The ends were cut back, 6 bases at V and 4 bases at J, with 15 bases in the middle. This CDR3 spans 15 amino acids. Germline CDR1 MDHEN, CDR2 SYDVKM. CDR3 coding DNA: TGTGCCAGCAGCAGCCAGACAGGAATTAATGAAAAACTGTTTTTT. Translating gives CASSSQTGINEKLFF.

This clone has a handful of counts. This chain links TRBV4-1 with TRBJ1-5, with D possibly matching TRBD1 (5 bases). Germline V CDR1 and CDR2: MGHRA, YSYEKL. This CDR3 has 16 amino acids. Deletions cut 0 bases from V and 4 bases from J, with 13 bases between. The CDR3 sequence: CASSQERGNQNQPQHF. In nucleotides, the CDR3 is TGCGCCAGCAGCCAAGAAAGGGGTAACCAGAATCAGCCCCAGCATTTT.

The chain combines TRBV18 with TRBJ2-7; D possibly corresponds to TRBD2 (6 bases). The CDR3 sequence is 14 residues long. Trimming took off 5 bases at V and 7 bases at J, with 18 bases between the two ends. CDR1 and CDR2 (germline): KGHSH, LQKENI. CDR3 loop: CASSTTSLGWEQYF. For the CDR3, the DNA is TGTGCCAGCTCAACGACTAGTCTTGGGTGGGAGCAGTACTTC.

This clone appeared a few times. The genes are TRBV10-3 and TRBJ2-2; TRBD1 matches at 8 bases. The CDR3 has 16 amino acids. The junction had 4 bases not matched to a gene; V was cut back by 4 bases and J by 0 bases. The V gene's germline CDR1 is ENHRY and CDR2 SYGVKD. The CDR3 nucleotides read TGTGCCATCAGTGTGTCAGGGGGCTCGAACACCGGGGAGCTGTTTTTT. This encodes CAISVSGGSNTGELFF.

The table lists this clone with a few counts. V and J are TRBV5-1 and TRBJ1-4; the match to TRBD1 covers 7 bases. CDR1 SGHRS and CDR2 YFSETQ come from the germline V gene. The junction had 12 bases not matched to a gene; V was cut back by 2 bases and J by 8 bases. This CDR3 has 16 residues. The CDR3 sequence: CASSLGQVSAGEKLFF. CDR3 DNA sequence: TGCGCCAGCAGCTTAGGACAGGTATCTGCCGGGGAAAAACTGTTTTTT.

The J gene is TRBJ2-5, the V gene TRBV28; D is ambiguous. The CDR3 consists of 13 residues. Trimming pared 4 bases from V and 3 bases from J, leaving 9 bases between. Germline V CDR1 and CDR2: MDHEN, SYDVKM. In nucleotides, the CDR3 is TGTGCCAGCAGTTCATCCCAGGAAGAGACCCAGTACTTC. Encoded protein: CASSSSQEETQYF.

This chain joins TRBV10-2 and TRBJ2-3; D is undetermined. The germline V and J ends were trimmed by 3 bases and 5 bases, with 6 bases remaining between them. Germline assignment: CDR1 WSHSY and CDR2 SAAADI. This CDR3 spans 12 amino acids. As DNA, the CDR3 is TGCGCCAGCAGTGAAGAGGTAGATACGCAGTATTTT. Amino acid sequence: CASSEEVDTQYF.

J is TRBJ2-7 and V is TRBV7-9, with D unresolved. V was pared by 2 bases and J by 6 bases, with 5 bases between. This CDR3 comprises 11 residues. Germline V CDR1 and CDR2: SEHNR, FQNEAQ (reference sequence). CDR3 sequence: CASSLIREQYF. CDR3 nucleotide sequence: TGTGCCAGCAGCTTAATCCGCGAGCAGTACTTC.

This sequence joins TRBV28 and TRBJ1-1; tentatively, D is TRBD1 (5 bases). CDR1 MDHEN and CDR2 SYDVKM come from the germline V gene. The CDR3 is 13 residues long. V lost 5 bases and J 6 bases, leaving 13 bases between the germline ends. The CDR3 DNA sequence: TGTGCCAGCAGTAATCTCAGGGTAGCTGAAGCTTTCTTT. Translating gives CASSNLRVAEAFF. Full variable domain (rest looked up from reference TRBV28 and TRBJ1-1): DVKVTQSSRYLVKRTGEKVFLECVQDMDHENMFWYRQDPGLGLRLIYFSYDVKMKEKGDIPEGYSVSREKKERFSLILESASTNQTSMYLCASSNLRVAEAFFGQGTRLTVV.

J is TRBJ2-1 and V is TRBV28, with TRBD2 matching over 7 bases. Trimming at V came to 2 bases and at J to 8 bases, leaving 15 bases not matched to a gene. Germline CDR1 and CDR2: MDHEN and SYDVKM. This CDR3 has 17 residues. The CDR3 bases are TGTGCCAGCAGTTTAAGTCCCAGCGGGACCTCTTGGGATGAGCAGTTCTTC. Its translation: CASSLSPSGTSWDEQFF.

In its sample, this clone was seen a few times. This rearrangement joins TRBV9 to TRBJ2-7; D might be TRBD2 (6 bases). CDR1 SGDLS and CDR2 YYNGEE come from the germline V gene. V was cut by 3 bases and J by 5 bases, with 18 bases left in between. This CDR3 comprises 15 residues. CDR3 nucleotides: TGTGCCAGCAGCGCCAGCGGCCGGGGGACGGACGAGCAGTACTTC. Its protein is CASSASGRGTDEQYF. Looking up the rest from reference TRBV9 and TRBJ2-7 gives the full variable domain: DSGVTQTPKHLITATGQRVTLRCSPRSGDLSVYWYQQSLDQGLQFLIQYYNGEERAKGNILERFSAQQFPDLHSELNLSSLELGDSALYFCASSASGRGTDEQYFGPGTRLTVT.

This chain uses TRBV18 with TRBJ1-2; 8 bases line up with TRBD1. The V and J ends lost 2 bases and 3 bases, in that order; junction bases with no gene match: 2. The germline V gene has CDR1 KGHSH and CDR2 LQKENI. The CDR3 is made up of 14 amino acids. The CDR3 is CASSPGTGHYGYTF. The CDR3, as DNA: TGTGCCAGCTCACCAGGGACAGGACACTATGGCTACACCTTC.

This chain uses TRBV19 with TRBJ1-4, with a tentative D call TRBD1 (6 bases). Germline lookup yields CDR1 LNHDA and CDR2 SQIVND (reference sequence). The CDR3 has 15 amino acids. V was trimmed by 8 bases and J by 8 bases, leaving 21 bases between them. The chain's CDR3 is CASYPSAGAGEKLFF. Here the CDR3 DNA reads TGTGCCAGTTACCCCTCCGCGGGGGCCGGCGAAAAACTGTTTTTT.

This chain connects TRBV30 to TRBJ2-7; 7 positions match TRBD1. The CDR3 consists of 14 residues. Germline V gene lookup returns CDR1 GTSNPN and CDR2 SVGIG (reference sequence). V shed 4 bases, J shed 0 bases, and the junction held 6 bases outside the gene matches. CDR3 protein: CAWKPGQSSYEQYF. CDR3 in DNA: TGTGCCTGGAAACCGGGACAGAGCTCCTACGAGCAGTACTTC.

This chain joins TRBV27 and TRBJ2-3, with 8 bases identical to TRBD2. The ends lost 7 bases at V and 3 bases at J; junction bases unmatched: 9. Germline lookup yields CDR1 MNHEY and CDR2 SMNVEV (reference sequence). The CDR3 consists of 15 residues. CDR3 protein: CASTPLAGGTDTQYF. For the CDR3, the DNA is TGTGCCAGCACCCCACTGGCGGGAGGTACAGATACGCAGTATTTT.

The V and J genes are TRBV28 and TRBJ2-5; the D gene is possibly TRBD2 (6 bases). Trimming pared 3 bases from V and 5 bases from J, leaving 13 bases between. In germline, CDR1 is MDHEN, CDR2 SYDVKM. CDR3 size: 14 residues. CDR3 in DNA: TGTGCCAGCAGTTTTAGGAGGGCCATGGAGACCCAGTACTTC. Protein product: CASSFRRAMETQYF.

The CDR3 loop is CASSSGQAKDYEQYF. The CDR3 DNA sequence: TGCGCCAGCAGCTCAGGACAGGCCAAGGATTACGAGCAGTACTTC. The rearrangement uses TRBV5-1 and TRBJ2-7; 7 nucleotides align to TRBD1. Germline lookup yields CDR1 SGHRS and CDR2 YFSETQ. The CDR3 runs to 15 residues. J was trimmed by 4 bases and V by 3 bases; bases with no gene match: 10. Supplemented by reference TRBV5-1 and TRBJ2-7, the full variable domain reads KAGVTQTPRYLIKTRGQQVTLSCSPISGHRSVSWYQQTPGQGLQFLFEYFSETQRNKGNFPGRFSGRQFSNSRSEMNVSTLELGDSALYLCASSSGQAKDYEQYFGPGTRLTVT.